This TCR beta chain was retrieved from a study of cytomegalovirus exposure and HLA in healthy donors (dated by TCRdb to about 2017). Regarding the study in general: According to an earlier analysis of around 600 of the donors, roughly 180 million T cells yielded roughly 110 million unique TCR beta sequences and about 300 Gb of sequence data. Of the 300 to 450 genotyped donors, approximately 83% fell in the genetic ancestry cluster associated with self-reported Caucasian donors. A later genetic analysis used genome-wide SNP genotypes for about 65% of the 666 donors, treating that subset as a discovery cohort. Approximately 330 gigabases of sequencing data and around 80 million unique TCR sequences made up an early release that covered several hundred HLA-typed donors. On average, about 200,000 unique TCR beta nucleotide sequences were sequenced per donor among 398 genotyped donors of the cohort, with 15% to 20% of those sequences being non-productive. A few DR-DQ haplotypes were treated as single units for association and clustering because of strong linkage in the cohort. Typing coverage differed by locus: A, B, C, DRB1 and DQB1 were typed in about 620-640 donors, DQA1 in about 550, DPA1 in some 610, and DPB1 in just under 490. Rather than using new phenotypic data, the later analysis identified candidate immune exposures from TCR beta sequences and from how often those sequences occurred across donors. Class I and class II HLA loci were covered by the typing at four-digit resolution. Every repertoire in the discovery cohort had been generated on one and the same sequencing platform. Donor age, sex, ethnicity and CMV serostatus were compiled alongside the repertoire data. To predict cytomegalovirus infection status, the study brought together high-throughput TCR immunosequencing, statistical association of individual TCRs with disease status, and machine learning. Along with the roughly 610-subject first cohort, a separate validation cohort of around 110 different subjects was used. The aim of the study was to test whether cataloging public T cell receptors could identify signatures of past pathogen exposure. The T cell repertoires of under 700 subjects were profiled by immunosequencing and related to cytomegalovirus serostatus. To study patterns of TCR occurrence, a later analysis re-analyzed previously published TCR beta repertoires from more than 550 donors and added high-resolution HLA genotyping. In an earlier analysis of roughly 540 of the donors, high-throughput TCR beta sequencing was used to judge whether each TCR beta V gene segment behaved as functional or pseudogenic. The full study reports these points: Because some donors lacked HLA typing at each locus, the association tests relied only on the typed subset. According to a later analysis, most CMV-associated TCR beta chains appeared to be HLA-restricted, and the HLA associations seemed to be driven largely by CMV exposure. In vitro tests confirmed that a few of the cytomegalovirus-associated TCR beta chains recognize cytomegalovirus antigens. Compared with equally common non-associated chains, HLA-associated TCR beta chains in a later analysis were more clonally expanded and had lower generation probabilities. A further reported finding was that TCR beta sequences accurately predicted the HLA-A and HLA-B alleles for most subjects in the first cohort. The classifier was reported to diagnose cytomegalovirus status with high specificity and sensitivity in both the original cohort and the validation cohort. Immune exposure information for the cohort was limited to CMV serostatus. The earlier analysis of approximately 560 of the donors excluded 15 to 20 rarely observed V segments, including chromosome 9 orphons, because counts were too low. An earlier analysis of around 500 of the donors showed that most TCR beta V segments appeared in productive rearrangements either about 90% or about 30% of the time, which broadly matched IMGT annotations. In the study, approximately 160 TCR beta chains were listed as associated with cytomegalovirus. Most TCR sequences were observed very rarely across donors, whereas some public TCRs were present in many individuals. A cluster of highly shared sequence variants was judged likely to be a technical artifact of the sequencing pipeline. A later genetic analysis reported fewer N-insertions in productive TCRs among donors in an Asian-associated ancestry cluster than the roughly 620-donor mean. A later genetic analysis associated a missense DCLRE1C variant with V-gene and J-gene trimming of TCR beta chains, and an independent cohort replicated the association. The presence/absence analyses assumed that sequencing depth was roughly uniform across donors, and that assumption may not be true. In a later analysis, around 17,000 TCR beta sequences were associated with specific HLA alleles at a false discovery rate of 0.05. Because the 87-base-pair reads could not distinguish some IMGT-functional V segments, including TRBV6-2 and TRBV6-3, those segments were excluded. When HLA alleles, especially DR and DQ, strongly co-occurred, TCR associations were difficult to assign to individual alleles. A later analysis found that TCR association rates varied across HLA loci, with DRB1 alleles showing the most associated TCRs and HLA-C alleles the fewest. The cohort was sequenced for TCR beta chains only, and without alpha or paired-chain data the features that could be detected were limited. Correlated functional status among segregating V segments might be attributable to linkage disequilibrium, but an unknown experimental factor could not be ruled out. It was suggested by the authors that the approach could potentially be generalized to other disease states and immunological phenotypes. In a later analysis, several top co-occurrence clusters were reported to appear linked to parvovirus B19, influenza, CMV and Epstein-Barr virus.

The cohort was made up of approximately 670 healthy bone marrow donors. At the time of sampling, all cohort members were nominally healthy, though unrecorded immune exposures were likely present. The donor was CMV seronegative and was included in the group of a few hundred seronegative cohort members. A peripheral blood sample was provided by each donor, and peripheral blood mononuclear cells were used for TCR beta sequencing. The Qiagen DNeasy Blood Extraction Kit was used to extract genomic DNA from the blood cell samples. CDR1 is given as LNHNV and CDR2 as YYDKDF, both from the germline V gene (reference sequence). Trimming takes 3 bases from V and 1 base from J, and the germline ends sit 11 bases apart. There are 15 amino acids in the CDR3, from cysteine to phenylalanine inclusive. Just the 45-base CDR3 DNA is kept, in frame starting at base 1. This clone has just one count. What antigen it recognizes has not been identified. One base away there is no much larger clone; base qualities are not given.

The library was produced with the immunoSEQ multiplex PCR assay. For the multiplex PCR, a mixture combining 60 forward primers for TCR Vbeta segments and 13 reverse primers for TCR Jbeta segments was used. A multiplex PCR assay on genomic DNA amplified the CDR3 region of rearranged TCR beta genes. Amplified TCR beta libraries were sequenced as 87-base-pair reads on the Illumina HiSeq System. On the authors' methods: A later analysis counted about 80 million unique TCR beta chains across the 650 to 700 repertoires, and around 9.9 million of these chains were shared by at least two donors. To remove PCR and sequencing errors, raw reads were error-corrected and collapsed into unique sequences using a nearest-neighbor algorithm that merged closely related sequences. Alignment of CDR3 sequences to IMGT reference sequences was used to assign V, D and J gene segments. For a sequence to be retained, at least a six-nucleotide match to both a V gene segment and a J gene segment was required. Rearrangements were classified as productive when the CDR3 lacked stop codons and remained in frame with V and J, and all other rearrangements were classified as non-productive. Following IMGT convention, CDR3 was defined as the stretch from the second conserved V-encoded cysteine up to the conserved J-encoded phenylalanine. The earlier analysis of more than 450 of the donors excluded sequences that lacked an unambiguous match to a single V gene segment. In an earlier analysis of 587 of the donors, V segments were called functional above 56.7% productive rearrangements and were called segregating when the between-donor standard deviation exceeded 5%. A statistical classification framework was developed to diagnose cytomegalovirus status using the catalog of TCR beta chain sequences. In a later analysis, V and J genes were assigned by comparing TCR nucleotide sequences against IMGT/GENE-DB human TR gene sequences. The TCRdist pipeline was used in a later analysis to assign CDR3 sequences and most-parsimonious VDJ recombination scenarios. In a later analysis, each TCR beta chain was defined by its CDR3 amino acid sequence together with its V-gene family, and reads without a unique V-gene family were excluded. A later analysis removed over 500 highly shared, low-generation-probability nucleotide sequences to deal with suspected cross-contamination and a sequencing artifact. In a later analysis, a clonal expansion index was calculated for each public chain from normalized within-repertoire ranks of inferred template counts. Generation probabilities in a later analysis came from a VDJ recombination model fitted to out-of-frame rearrangements, and those results were checked against IGoR. In a later analysis, hypergeometric tests were used to score TCR-TCR, TCR-HLA and TCR-CMV co-occurrence, with a repertoire-size bias correction applied to TCR pairs. In a later analysis, false discovery rates were estimated by permuting HLA or CMV assignments 20 times. In a later analysis, co-occurring TCRs were grouped with DBSCAN, and TCRdist sequence similarity was added when clustering was performed within HLA-allele-positive subsets. Co-occurrence clustering excluded repertoires with fewer than 30,000 or more than 120,000 public chains, plus five with anomalous nucleotide sharing. Imported from immuneACCESS, the table was reduced by TCRdb to in-frame sequences with V and J called. These copies leave out some clones; in studies compared against another copy, an unresolved V gene accounts for under half, and the cause of the remainder is not known. The V and J calls and clone size were taken over from that table, and D and trimming were inferred from the DNA. Across this sample there are 90,000 to 120,000 clones, with about 84% seen only once. Clones ranked in the top ten supply 2% to 2.5% of the sample.

Sequenced: PBMCs. This receptor was obtained from a man aged 25 to 40 in good health and CMV-seronegative. Recombination connected TRBV15 to TRBJ2-3; the D gene remains uncertain. The CDR3 protein: CATSRIAGGTDTQYF. The DNA sequence follows: TGTGCCACCAGCAGGATAGCCGGTGGCACAGATACGCAGTATTTT. With all but the CDR3 taken from the reference TRBV15 and TRBJ2-3 genes, the full variable domain is: DAMVIQNPRYQVTQFGKPVTLSCSQTLNHNVMYWYQQKSSQAPKLLFHYYDKDFNNEADTPDNFQSRRPNTSFCFLDIRSPGLGDTAMYLCATSRIAGGTDTQYFGPGTRLTVL.